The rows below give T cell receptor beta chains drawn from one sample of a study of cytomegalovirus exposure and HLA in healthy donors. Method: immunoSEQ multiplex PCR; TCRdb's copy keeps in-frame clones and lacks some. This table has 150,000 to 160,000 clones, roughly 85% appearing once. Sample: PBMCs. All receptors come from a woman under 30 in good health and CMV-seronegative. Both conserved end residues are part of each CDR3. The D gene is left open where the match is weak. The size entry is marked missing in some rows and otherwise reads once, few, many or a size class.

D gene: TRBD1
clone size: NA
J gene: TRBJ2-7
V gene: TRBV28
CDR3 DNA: TGTGCCATTATGGGACAGGGGGCCTACGAGCAGTACTTC
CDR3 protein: CAIMGQGAYEQYF

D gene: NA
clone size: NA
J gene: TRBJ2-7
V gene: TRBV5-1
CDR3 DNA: TGCGCCAGCAGCTTGGACAGGTCCTACGAGCAGTACTTC
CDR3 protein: CASSLDRSYEQYF

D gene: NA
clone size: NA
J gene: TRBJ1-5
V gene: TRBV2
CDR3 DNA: TGTGCCAGCAGTGACAGGGTCGGCAATCAGCCCCAGCATTTT
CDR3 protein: CASSDRVGNQPQHF

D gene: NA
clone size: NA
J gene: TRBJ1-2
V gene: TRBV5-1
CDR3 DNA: TGCGCCAGCAGCCTAATACAACCAGGGGTACATGGCTACACCTTC
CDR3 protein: CASSLIQPGVHGYTF

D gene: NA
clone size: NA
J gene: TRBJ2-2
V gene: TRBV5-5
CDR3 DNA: TGTGCCAGCAGCTCAGGGCCCCTGAGCACCGGGGAGCTGTTTTTT
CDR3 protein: CASSSGPLSTGELFF

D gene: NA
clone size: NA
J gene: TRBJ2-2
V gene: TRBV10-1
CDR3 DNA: TGCGCCAGCATCATTAGAGGGAGATGGACCGGGGAGCTGTTTTTT
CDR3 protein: CASIIRGRWTGELFF

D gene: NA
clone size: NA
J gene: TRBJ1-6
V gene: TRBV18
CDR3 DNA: TGTGCCAGCTCACCCCCGTCGGTACAGTGGGGCGATAATTCACCCCTCCACTTT
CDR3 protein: CASSPPSVQWGDNSPLHF

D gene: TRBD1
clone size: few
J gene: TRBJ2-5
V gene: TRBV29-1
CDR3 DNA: TGCAGCGCTCAGGGGGCCGGGGAGACCCAGTACTTC
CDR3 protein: CSAQGAGETQYF

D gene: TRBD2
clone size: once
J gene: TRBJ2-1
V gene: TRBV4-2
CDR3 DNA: TGTGCCAGCAGCCAAGTATCGGGGGGGGCTTCGCGGGAGCAGTTCTTC
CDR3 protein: CASSQVSGGASREQFF

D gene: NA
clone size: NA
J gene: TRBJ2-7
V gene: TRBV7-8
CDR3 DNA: TGTGCCAGCAGCCGGAGTGCGGGGGCAGTAGGCTACGAGCAGTACTTC
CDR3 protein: CASSRSAGAVGYEQYF

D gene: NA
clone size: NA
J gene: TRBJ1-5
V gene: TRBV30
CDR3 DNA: TGTGCCTGGAGTGTACTGGGCAATCAGCCCCAGCATTTT
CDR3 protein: CAWSVLGNQPQHF

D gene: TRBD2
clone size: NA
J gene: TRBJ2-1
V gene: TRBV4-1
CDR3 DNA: TGCGCCAGCAGGTTTCAAGATTCGGGGGGAGATCAGTTCTTC
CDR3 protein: CASRFQDSGGDQFF

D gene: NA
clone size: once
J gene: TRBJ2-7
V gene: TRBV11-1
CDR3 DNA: TGTGCCAGCAGCTTTGATGGCGGGGGCTCCTGCGAGCAGTACTTC
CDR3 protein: CASSFDGGGSCEQYF

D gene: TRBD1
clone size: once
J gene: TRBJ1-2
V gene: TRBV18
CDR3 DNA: TGTGCCAGCTCACGGACAGGGGATAACTATGGCTACACCTTC
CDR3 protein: CASSRTGDNYGYTF

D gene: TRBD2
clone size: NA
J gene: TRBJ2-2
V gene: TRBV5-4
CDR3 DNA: TGTGCCAGCAGTACGGGACTAGGTAACACCGGGGAGCTGTTTTTT
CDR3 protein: CASSTGLGNTGELFF

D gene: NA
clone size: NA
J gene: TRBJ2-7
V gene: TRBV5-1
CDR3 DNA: TGCGCCAGCAGCCGCCTCGGGGGGCTCTCTTCCTACGAGCAGTACTTC
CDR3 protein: CASSRLGGLSSYEQYF

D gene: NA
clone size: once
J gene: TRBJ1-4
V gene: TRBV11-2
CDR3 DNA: TGTGCCAGCAGCTTAGGCAGGGTGGTGGGTGAAAAACTGTTTTTT
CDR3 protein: CASSLGRVVGEKLFF

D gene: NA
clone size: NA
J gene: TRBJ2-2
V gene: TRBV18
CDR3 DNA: TGTGCCAGCTCACCGTGGCCCGCCGCCGGGGAGCTGTTTTTT
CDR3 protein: CASSPWPAAGELFF

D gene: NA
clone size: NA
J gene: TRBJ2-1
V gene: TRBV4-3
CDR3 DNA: TGCGCCAGCAGCCCCCGGAGTGGGGGCGGTGAGCAGTTCTTC
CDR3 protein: CASSPRSGGGEQFF

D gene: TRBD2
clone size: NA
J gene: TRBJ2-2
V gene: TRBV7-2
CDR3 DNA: TGTGCCAGCAGCCCCAGCAGAGGGAGGGCCTCCGGGGAGCTGTTTTTT
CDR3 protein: CASSPSRGRASGELFF

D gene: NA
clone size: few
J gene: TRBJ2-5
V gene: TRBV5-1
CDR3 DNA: TGCGCCAGCAGCGCCATCGAACCGAGGCCCCAGTACTTC
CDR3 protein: CASSAIEPRPQYF

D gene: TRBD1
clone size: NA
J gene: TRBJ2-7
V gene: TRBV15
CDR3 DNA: TGTGCCACCAGCAGACCGAACACAGGGGACGAGCAGTACTTC
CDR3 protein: CATSRPNTGDEQYF

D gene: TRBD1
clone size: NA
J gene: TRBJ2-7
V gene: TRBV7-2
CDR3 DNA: TGTGCCAGCATCCCTCGGACAGGACCTTCCTACGAGCAGTACTTC
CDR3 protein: CASIPRTGPSYEQYF

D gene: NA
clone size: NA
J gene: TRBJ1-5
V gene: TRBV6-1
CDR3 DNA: TGTGCCAGCAGTGAAAATTTCCGTCAGCCCCAGCATTTT
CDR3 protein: CASSENFRQPQHF

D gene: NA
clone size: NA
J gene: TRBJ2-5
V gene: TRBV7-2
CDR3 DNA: TGTGCCAGCAGTCTTGAGGGAACCCCAGAGACCCAGTACTTC
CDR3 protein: CASSLEGTPETQYF

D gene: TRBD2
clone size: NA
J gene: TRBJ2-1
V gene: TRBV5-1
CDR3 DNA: TGCGCCAGCAGCTTTTATTTGACTAGCGGGGGCCCCGACTACAATGAGCAGTTCTTC
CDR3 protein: CASSFYLTSGGPDYNEQFF

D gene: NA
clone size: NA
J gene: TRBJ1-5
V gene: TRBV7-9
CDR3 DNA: TGTGCCAGCAGCTTAGATTCGGTAAATCAGCCCCAGCATTTT
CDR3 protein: CASSLDSVNQPQHF

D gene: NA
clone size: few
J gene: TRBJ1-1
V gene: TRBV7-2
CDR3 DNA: TGTGCCAGCAGCCCGACACCGAACACTGAAGCTTTCTTT
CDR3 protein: CASSPTPNTEAFF

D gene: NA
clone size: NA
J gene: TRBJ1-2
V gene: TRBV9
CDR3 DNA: TGTGCCAGCAGCATAACCGGGAGTAACTATGGCTACACCTTC
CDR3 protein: CASSITGSNYGYTF

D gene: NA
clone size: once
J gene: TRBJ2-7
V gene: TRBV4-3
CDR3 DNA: TGCGCCAGCAGCCATTACCTTTGGGCCGCGGGGTACGAGCAGTACTTC
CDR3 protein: CASSHYLWAAGYEQYF

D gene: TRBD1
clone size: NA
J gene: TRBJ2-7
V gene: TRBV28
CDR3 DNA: TGTGCCAGCGGGTCTCCGGGACAGAGCTCCTACGAGCAGTACTTC
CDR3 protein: CASGSPGQSSYEQYF

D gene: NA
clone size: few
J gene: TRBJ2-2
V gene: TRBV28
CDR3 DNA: TGTGCCAGCAGTTTATGGACGGAGGGCACCGGGGAGCTGTTTTTT
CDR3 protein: CASSLWTEGTGELFF

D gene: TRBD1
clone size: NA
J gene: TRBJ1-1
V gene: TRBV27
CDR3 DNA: TGTGCCAGCAGTCAACTACCGACAGGGGCTGAAGCTTTCTTT
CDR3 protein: CASSQLPTGAEAFF

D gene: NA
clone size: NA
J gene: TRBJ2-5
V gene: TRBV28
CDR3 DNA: TGTGCCAGCCGACAGTCAAAAGAGACCCAGTACTTC
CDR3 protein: CASRQSKETQYF

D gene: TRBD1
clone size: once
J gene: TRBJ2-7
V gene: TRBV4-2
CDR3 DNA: TGTGCCAGCGGTCAGGGACAGGGGTTGGAGGAGCAGTACTTC
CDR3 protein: CASGQGQGLEEQYF

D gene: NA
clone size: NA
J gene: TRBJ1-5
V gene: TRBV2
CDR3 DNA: TGTGCCAGCAGTTCGCGAGGGAATCAGCCCCAGCATTTT
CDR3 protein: CASSSRGNQPQHF

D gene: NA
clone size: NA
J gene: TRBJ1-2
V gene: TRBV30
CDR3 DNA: TGTGCCTGGAGTGTATTTCAGGGGCACGACTATGGCTACACCTTC
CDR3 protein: CAWSVFQGHDYGYTF

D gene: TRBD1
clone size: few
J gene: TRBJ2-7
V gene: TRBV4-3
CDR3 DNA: TGCGCCAGCAGCTCCTACCCCACCGGGACAGGGTTAGCCTACGAGCAGTACTTC
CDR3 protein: CASSSYPTGTGLAYEQYF

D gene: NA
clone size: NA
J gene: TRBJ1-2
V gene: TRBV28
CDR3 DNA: TGTGCCAGCAGTTTTGGCCAGGGGCCATGGGGCTACACCTTC
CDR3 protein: CASSFGQGPWGYTF

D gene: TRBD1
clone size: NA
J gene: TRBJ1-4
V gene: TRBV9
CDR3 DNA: TGTGCCAGCAGCCGGGGACAGGGATATGAAAAACTGTTTTTT
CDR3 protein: CASSRGQGYEKLFF

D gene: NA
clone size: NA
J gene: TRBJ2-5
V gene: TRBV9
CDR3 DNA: TGTGCCAGCAGCGTAGAAGAGGGGGGGTACCAAGAGACCCAGTACTTC
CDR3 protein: CASSVEEGGYQETQYF

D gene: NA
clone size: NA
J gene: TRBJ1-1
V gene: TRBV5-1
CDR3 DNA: TGCGCCAGCAGCTTAGGCAGGGTAGGCACTGAAGCTTTCTTT
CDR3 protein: CASSLGRVGTEAFF

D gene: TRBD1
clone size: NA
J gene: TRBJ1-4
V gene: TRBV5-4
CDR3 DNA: TGTGCCAGCAGCTTCGAGACAGGGACTAATGAAAAACTGTTTTTT
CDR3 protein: CASSFETGTNEKLFF

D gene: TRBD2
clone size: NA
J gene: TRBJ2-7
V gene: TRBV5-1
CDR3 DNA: TGCGCCAGCAGCTTGGGTCCTAGCGGGAGCAATCTCTACGAGCAGTACTTC
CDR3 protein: CASSLGPSGSNLYEQYF

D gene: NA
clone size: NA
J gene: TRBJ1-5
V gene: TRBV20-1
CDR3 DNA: TGCAGTGCTCCTCGGCCCCAGCATTTT
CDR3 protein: CSAPRPQHF

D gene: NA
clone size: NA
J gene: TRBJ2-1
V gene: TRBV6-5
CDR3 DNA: TGTGCCAGCAGTTACTCGAGCTTTGAGCAGTTCTTC
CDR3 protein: CASSYSSFEQFF

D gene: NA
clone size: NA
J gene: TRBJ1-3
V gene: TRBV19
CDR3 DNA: TGTGCCAGTAGTATCGGAGGGCAAGAGGGAAACACCATATATTTT
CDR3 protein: CASSIGGQEGNTIYF

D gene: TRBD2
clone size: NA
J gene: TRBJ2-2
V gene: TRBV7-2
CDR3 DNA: TGTGCCAGCAGTTTACTATCCGGACTAGCGGGACCCAACACCGGGGAGCTGTTTTTT
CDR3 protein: CASSLLSGLAGPNTGELFF

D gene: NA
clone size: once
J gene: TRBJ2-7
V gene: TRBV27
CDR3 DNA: TGTGCCAGCGGCCTACGACAGTCCTACGAGCAGTACTTC
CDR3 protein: CASGLRQSYEQYF

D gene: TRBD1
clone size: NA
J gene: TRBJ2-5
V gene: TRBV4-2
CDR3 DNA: TGTGCCAGCAGCCGAAGGACAGGGGCAAATAGAGAGACCCAGTACTTC
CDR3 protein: CASSRRTGANRETQYF

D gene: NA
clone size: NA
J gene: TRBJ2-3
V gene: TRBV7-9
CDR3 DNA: TGTGCCAGCAGCTTAGGGGGCGGGATTGGAAATACGCAGTATTTT
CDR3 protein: CASSLGGGIGNTQYF

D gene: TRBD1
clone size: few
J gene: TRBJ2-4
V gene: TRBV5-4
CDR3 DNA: TGTGCCAGCAGCTCGCTTAGTCAGGGGGCGGACATTCAGTACTTC
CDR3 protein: CASSSLSQGADIQYF

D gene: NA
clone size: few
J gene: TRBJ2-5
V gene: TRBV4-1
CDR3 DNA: TGCGCCAGCAGCCAACCGGGCCAAGAGACCCAGTACTTC
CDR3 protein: CASSQPGQETQYF